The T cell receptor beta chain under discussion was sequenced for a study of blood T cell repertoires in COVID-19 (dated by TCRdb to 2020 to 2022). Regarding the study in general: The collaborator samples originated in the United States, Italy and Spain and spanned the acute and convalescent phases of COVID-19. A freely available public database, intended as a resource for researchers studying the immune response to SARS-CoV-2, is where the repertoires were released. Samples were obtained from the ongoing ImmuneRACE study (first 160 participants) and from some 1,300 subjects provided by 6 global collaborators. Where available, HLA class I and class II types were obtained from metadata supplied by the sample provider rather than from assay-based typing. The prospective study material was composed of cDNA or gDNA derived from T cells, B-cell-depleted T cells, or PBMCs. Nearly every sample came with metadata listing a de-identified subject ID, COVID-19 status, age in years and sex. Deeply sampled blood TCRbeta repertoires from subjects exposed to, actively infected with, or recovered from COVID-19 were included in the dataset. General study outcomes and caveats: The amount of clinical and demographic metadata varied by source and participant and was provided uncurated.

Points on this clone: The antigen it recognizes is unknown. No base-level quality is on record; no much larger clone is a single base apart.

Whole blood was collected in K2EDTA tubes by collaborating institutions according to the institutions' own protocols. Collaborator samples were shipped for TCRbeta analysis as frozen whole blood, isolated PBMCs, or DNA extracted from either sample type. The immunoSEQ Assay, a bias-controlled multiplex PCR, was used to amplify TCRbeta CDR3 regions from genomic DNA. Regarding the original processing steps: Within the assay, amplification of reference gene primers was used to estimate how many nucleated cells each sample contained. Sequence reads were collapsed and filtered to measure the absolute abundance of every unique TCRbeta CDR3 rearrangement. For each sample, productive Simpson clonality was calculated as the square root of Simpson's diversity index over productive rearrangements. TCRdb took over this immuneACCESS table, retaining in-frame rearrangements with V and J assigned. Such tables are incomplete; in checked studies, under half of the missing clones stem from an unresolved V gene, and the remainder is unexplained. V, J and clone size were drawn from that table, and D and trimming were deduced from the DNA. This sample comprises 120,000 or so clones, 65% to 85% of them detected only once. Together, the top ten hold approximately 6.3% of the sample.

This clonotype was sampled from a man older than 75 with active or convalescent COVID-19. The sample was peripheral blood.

The CDR3 protein: CASSPLARGVNSPLHF. The DNA is as follows: TGTGCCAGCTCACCCCTTGCCAGGGGGGTGAATTCACCCCTCCACTTT. The chain was built from TRBV18 and TRBJ1-6; TRBD1 matches 7 bases in the middle. According to the germline V gene, CDR1 reads KGHSH and CDR2 reads LQKENI. V is pruned by 3 bases and J by 7 bases, leaving 9 bases of the junction without a gene match. The CDR3 spans 16 residues, from the cysteine through the phenylalanine. The sequence is cut down to CDR3 DNA, 48 bases in frame from base 1.